The present entry profiles one TCR beta chain with its context. Methods used by the authors: Reference gene primers were amplified, and this amplification served to estimate nucleated cell counts. The protocol was immunoSEQ multiplex PCR, while the TCRdb copy is restricted to in-frame clones and leaves out a portion. The V and J calls and clone size are taken from that table; D and trimming were inferred from the DNA. In the table there are roughly 240,000 clones, around 87% of which are singletons. This specimen comes from a study of blood T cell repertoires in COVID-19. About the study: Italy, Spain and the United States were the sources of the convalescent and acute COVID-19 samples. Sample material is recorded as cDNA or gDNA derived from T cells, B-cell-depleted T cells, or PBMCs.

The CDR3 totals 16 residues. Germline assignment: CDR1 SNHLY and CDR2 FYNNEI. V lost 7 bases to trimming and J lost 0 bases, with 13 bases between them. The TCR was taken from a woman in her twenties or thirties who had recovered from COVID-19. This chain joins TRBV2 and TRBJ2-6; TRBD1 is a possible D gene (6 bases). The sequenced sample consisted of peripheral blood. CDR3 nucleotide sequence: TGTGCCAGCAACCACCTAGGGGGCTCTGGGGCCAACGTCCTGACTTTC. Its translation is CASNHLGGSGANVLTF.